This TCR beta chain appears in the sequencing data of a study of T cells after yellow fever vaccination. TCRdb re-analysed the 5' RACE reads in MiXCR, keeping a single row per CDR3 protein. In the table there are nearly 550,000 distinct CDR3 sequences, about a fifth of which are singletons. This clonotype has just a few counts. Trimming took off 4 bases at V and 0 bases at J, with 11 bases between the two ends. The germline CDR1 and CDR2 sequences are SGHRS and YFSETQ. The CDR3 consists of 15 residues. This material consisted of PBMCs, taken 15 days after the yellow fever booster vaccination. The genes are TRBV5-1 and TRBJ2-1; TRBD2 is a possible D gene (5 bases). This clonotype was obtained from a young man who received the YFV17D yellow fever vaccine. The DNA of the CDR3 is TGCGCCAGCAGCGAGGTAGGGAGCTCCTACAATGAGCAGTTCTTC. It yields the protein CASSEVGSSYNEQFF.